The next 10 T cell receptor beta chains were all read from a single sample in a study of cytomegalovirus exposure and HLA in healthy donors. In the PCR, 60 Vbeta and 13 Jbeta primers were used. Assay used: immunoSEQ multiplex PCR; TCRdb lists only in-frame clones, some missing. This table holds approximately 120,000 clones, about 80% found once. Sequenced: PBMCs. The receptors originated from a woman aged 40 to 50 in good health and CMV-seropositive.

The J gene is TRBJ2-1, the V gene TRBV2; possibly TRBD2 for D (5 bases). The germline V and J ends were trimmed by 2 bases and 4 bases, with 9 bases remaining between them. CDR1 and CDR2 (germline): SNHLY, FYNNEI. This CDR3 is built from 14 residues. CDR3 amino acids: CASSERSGYNEQFF. DNA for the CDR3: TGTGCCAGCAGTGAACGAAGCGGTTACAATGAGCAGTTCTTC.

The V call is TRBV14, the J call TRBJ2-1; D call uncertain. V was trimmed by 5 bases and J by 5 bases, leaving 10 bases between them. CDR3 size: 13 residues. Germline loops: CDR1 SGHDN, CDR2 FVKESK. The DNA of the CDR3 is TGTGCCAGCAGCTTACGACTCAACAATGAGCAGTTCTTC. Translated, it gives CASSLRLNNEQFF.

The gene calls are TRBV5-1 and TRBJ2-7, with D uncertain. CDR1 is SGHRS, CDR2 YFSETQ, per germline. Trimming pared 1 base from V and 3 bases from J, leaving 17 bases between. The CDR3 is 16 amino acids. The CDR3 reads CASSLKSGVASYEQYF. The CDR3 coding sequence is TGCGCCAGCAGCTTGAAGTCTGGCGTAGCTAGCTACGAGCAGTACTTC.

As regards this clone: The sample holds other DNA sequences that translate to the same CDR3. The gene calls are TRBV7-9 and TRBJ2-7, with 7 bases that match TRBD2. This CDR3 contains 14 residues. CDR1 and CDR2 (germline): SEHNR, FQNEAQ (reference sequence). J was trimmed by 3 bases and V by 1 base; bases with no gene match: 3. The CDR3 DNA reads as TGTGCCAGCAGCTTAGGCGGGGGTATCTACGAGCAGTACTTC. Translating it yields CASSLGGGIYEQYF.

This chain links TRBV6-5 with TRBJ2-1; D remains unclear. Germline-derived CDR1 and CDR2 are MNHEY and SVGAGI. Between the trimmed V and J ends, which lost 10 bases and 8 bases, there was a span of 15 bases. This CDR3 is built from 12 residues. The CDR3: CATRLGRHEQFF. The CDR3 region has the DNA TGTGCCACCCGACTTGGTCGGCATGAGCAGTTCTTC.

The chain couples TRBV18 to TRBJ2-5; D is ambiguous. Between the trimmed V and J ends, which lost 3 bases and 2 bases, there was a span of 13 bases. The CDR3 has 15 residues. Germline CDR1 is KGHSH and CDR2 is LQKENI. The CDR3 here is CASSPLVSTQETQYF. CDR3 DNA: TGTGCCAGCTCACCCCTTGTTAGCACGCAAGAGACCCAGTACTTC.

The chain is built from TRBV10-1 and TRBJ2-3; 9 nucleotides match TRBD2. The CDR3 totals 14 residues. V was pared by 8 bases and J by 3 bases, with 6 bases of the junction left unmatched. The V gene's germline CDR1 is WNHNN and CDR2 SYGVQD (reference sequence). CDR3 in amino acids: CASLSSGTTDTQYF. The CDR3 nucleotides read TGCGCCAGCTTGTCTAGCGGGACTACAGATACGCAGTATTTT.

V usage is TRBV5-1 and J usage is TRBJ2-3, with TRBD2 identical over 10 bases. This CDR3 has 19 amino acids. Per the germline V gene, CDR1 is SGHRS and CDR2 is YFSETQ. V dropped 4 bases and J dropped 2; count of bases not matched to a gene: 16. CDR3 DNA sequence: TGCGCCAGCAGCCCCGGACTAGCGGTCCCAACCTACAACACAGATACGCAGTATTTT. This translates into CASSPGLAVPTYNTDTQYF. Drawing the rest from reference TRBV5-1 and TRBJ2-3, the complete variable domain is KAGVTQTPRYLIKTRGQQVTLSCSPISGHRSVSWYQQTPGQGLQFLFEYFSETQRNKGNFPGRFSGRQFSNSRSEMNVSTLELGDSALYLCASSPGLAVPTYNTDTQYFGPGTRLTVL.

The chain employs TRBV6-5 and TRBJ2-1, with 9 bases lining up with TRBD2. CDR1 and CDR2 from the germline V gene are MNHEY and SVGAGI. This CDR3 spans 14 amino acids. The V segment lost 7 bases and the J segment 4 bases; nucleotides outside the gene matches: 5. The CDR3 reads CASNSGSLYNEQFF. Here the CDR3 DNA reads TGTGCCAGCAATAGCGGGAGTTTGTACAATGAGCAGTTCTTC.

The CDR3 DNA follows: TGTGCCAGCAGCCCCGGACTAGCCAAAAACATTCAGTACTTC. Translation gives CASSPGLAKNIQYF. V gene TRBV5-6 combines with J gene TRBJ2-4, with D possibly being TRBD2 (5 bases). The germline CDR1 and CDR2 sequences are SGHDT and YYEEEE. V lost 4 bases and J 0 bases, leaving 8 bases between the germline ends. The CDR3 totals 14 residues.